Sequencing of this T cell receptor (beta chain) was carried out in a study of CD8 T cells in Susac syndrome. 0.5 to 1 ug RNA was reverse transcribed with random hexamers. TCR beta CDR3 was amplified by immunoSEQ covering 54 Vbeta and 13 Jbeta. TCRdb fed the immunoSEQ multiplex PCR reads into MiXCR, producing one record per CDR3 protein. The table has about 300,000 distinct CDR3 sequences, almost 85% seen once. CD8+ and CD4+ blood T cells underwent TCR beta sequencing. The multiple sclerosis controls comprised treatment-naive patients whose relapsing-remitting disease was stable or active. TEMRA cells were enriched by FACS, and CD4+ and CD8+ T cells were negatively isolated. Sequencing was done on a sample of CD8+ T cells from PBMCs. The source of this sequence is a human donor with multiple sclerosis.

CDR3 DNA sequence: TGTGCCAGCAGCCAAGATGGTGGAGTAGGGTACGAGCAGTACTTC. It translates to CASSQDGGVGYEQYF. The V and J genes are TRBV14 and TRBJ2-7; D remains unclear. Germline lookup yields CDR1 SGHDN and CDR2 FVKESK. V gave up 0 bases and J gave up 4 bases, with 13 bases separating them. This CDR3 is built from 15 residues.